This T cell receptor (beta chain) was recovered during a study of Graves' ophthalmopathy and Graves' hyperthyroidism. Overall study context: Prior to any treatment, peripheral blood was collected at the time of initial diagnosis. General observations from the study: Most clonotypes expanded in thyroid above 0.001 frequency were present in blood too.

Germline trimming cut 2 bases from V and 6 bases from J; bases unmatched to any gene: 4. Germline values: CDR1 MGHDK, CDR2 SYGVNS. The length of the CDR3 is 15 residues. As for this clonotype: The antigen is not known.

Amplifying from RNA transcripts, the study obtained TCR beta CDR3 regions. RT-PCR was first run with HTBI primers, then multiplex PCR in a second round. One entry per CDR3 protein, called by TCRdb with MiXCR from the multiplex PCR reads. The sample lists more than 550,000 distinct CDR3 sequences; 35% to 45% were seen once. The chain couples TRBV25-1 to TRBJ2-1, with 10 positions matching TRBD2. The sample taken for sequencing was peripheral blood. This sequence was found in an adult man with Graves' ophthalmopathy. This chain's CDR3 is CASSEITSGVNEQFF. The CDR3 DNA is TGTGCCAGCAGTGAAATAACTAGCGGGGTCAATGAGCAGTTCTTC. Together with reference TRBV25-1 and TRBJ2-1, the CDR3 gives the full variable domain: EADIYQTPRYLVIGTGKKITLECSQTMGHDKMYWYQQDPGMELHLIHYSYGVNSTEKGDLSSESTVSRIRTEHFPLTLESARPSHTSQYLCASSEITSGVNEQFFGPGTRLTVL.